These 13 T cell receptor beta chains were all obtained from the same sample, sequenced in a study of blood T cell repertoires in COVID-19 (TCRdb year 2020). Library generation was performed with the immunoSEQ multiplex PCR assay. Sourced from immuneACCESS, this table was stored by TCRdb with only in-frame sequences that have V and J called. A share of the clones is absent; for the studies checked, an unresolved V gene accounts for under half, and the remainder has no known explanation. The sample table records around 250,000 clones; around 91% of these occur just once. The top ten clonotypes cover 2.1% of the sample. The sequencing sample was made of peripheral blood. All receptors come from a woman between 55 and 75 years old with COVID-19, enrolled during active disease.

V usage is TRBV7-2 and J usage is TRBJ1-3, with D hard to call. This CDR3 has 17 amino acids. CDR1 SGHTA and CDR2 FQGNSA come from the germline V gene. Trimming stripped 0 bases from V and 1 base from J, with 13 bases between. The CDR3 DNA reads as TGTGCCAGCAGCTTAGCCCCCACTCACCAATCTGGAAACACCATATATTTT. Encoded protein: CASSLAPTHQSGNTIYF. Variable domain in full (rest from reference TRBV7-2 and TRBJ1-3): GAGVSQSPSNKVTEKGKDVELRCDPISGHTALYWYRQSLGQGLEFLIYFQGNSAPDKSGLPSDRFSAERTGGSVSTLTIQRTQQEDSAVYLCASSLAPTHQSGNTIYFGEGSWLTVV.

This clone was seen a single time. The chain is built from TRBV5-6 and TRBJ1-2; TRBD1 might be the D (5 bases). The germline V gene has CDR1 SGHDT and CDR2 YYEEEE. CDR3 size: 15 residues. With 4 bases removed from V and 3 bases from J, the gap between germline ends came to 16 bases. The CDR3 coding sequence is TGTGCCAGCAGCCCGGGGCGGGGTTGGGACTATGGCTACACCTTC. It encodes CASSPGRGWDYGYTF.

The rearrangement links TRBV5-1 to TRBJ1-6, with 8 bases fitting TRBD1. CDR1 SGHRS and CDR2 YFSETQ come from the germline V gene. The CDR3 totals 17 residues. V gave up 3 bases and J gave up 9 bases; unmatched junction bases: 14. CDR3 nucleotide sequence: TGCGCCAGCAGCTCGAACCCCGTGACAGGGGTGAGTTCACCCCTCCACTTT. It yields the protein CASSSNPVTGVSSPLHF.

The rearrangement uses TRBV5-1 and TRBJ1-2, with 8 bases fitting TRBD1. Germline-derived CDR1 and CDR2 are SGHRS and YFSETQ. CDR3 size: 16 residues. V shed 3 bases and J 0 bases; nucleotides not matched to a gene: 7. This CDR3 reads CASSSGQGQANYGYTF. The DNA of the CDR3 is TGCGCCAGCAGCTCCGGACAGGGCCAAGCTAACTATGGCTACACCTTC.

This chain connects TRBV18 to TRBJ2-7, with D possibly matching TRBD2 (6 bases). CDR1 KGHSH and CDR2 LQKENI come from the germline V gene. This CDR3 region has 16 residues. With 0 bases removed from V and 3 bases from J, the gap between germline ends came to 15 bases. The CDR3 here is CASSPPGLASLYEQYF. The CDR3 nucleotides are TGTGCCAGCTCACCACCGGGGCTAGCGTCCCTCTACGAGCAGTACTTC.

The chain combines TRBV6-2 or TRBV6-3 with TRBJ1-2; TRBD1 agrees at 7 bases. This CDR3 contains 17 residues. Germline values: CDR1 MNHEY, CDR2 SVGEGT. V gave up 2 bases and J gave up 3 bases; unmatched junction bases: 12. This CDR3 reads CASSYPSKGAEDYGYTF. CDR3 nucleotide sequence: TGTGCCAGCAGTTACCCCTCCAAGGGGGCAGAGGACTATGGCTACACCTTC.

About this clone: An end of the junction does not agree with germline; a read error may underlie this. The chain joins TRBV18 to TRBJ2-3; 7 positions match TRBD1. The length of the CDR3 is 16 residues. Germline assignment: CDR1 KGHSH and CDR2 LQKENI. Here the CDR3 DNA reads TGTGCCAGCTCACAACACTTTCGGACAGGCGTAAACGGATCGCCTTTT. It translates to CASSQHFRTGVNGSPF.

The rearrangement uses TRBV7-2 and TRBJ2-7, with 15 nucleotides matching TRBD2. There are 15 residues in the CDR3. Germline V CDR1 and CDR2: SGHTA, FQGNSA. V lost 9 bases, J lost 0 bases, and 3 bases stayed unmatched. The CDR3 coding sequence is TGTGCCAGTTCGGGACTAGCGGGGGGCTCCTACGAGCAGTACTTC. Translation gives CASSGLAGGSYEQYF.

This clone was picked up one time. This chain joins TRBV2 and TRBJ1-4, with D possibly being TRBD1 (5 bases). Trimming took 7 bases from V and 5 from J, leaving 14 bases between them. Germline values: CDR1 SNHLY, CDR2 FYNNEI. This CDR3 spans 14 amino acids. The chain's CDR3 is CASKTGNRNEKLFF. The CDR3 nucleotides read TGTGCCAGCAAAACAGGCAACCGGAATGAAAAACTGTTTTTT.

CDR3: CASSEQEGSGYTF. DNA of the CDR3: TGTGCCAGCAGTGAACAGGAGGGGTCAGGCTACACCTTC. The V and J genes are TRBV6-1 and TRBJ1-2, with D perhaps matching TRBD1 (5 bases). Germline V gene data show CDR1 as MNHNS and CDR2 as SASEGT. This CDR3 contains 13 residues. Trimming removed 2 bases at V and 8 bases at J, with 12 bases between.

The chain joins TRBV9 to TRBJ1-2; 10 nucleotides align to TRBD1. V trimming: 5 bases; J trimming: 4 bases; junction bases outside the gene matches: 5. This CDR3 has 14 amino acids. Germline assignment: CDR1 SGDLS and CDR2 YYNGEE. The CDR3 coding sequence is TGTGCCAGCAGTAAGGGACAGGGGATCTATGGCTACACCTTC. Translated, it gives CASSKGQGIYGYTF.

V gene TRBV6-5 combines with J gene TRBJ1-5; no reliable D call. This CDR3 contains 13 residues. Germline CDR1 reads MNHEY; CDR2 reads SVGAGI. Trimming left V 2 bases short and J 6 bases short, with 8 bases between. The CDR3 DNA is TGTGCCAGCAGTTACACTCGCTTTCAGCCCCAGCATTTT. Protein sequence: CASSYTRFQPQHF.

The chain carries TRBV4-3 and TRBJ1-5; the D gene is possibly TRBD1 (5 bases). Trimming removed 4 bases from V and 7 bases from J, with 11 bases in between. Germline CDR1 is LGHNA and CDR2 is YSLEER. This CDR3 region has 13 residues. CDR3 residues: CASSRREGQPQHF. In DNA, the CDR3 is TGCGCCAGCAGCCGCAGGGAGGGCCAGCCCCAGCATTTT.